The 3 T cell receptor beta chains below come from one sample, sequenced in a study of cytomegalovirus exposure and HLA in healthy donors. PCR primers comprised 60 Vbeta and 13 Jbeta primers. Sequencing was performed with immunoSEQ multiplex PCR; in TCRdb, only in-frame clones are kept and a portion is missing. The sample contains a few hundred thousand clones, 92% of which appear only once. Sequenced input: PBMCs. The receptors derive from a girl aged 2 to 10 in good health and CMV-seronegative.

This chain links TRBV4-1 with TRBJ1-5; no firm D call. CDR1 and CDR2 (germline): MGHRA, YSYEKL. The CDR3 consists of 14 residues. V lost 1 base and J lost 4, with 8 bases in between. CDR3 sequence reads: CASSQAHLNQPQHF. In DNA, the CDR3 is TGCGCCAGCAGCCAAGCACACCTTAATCAGCCCCAGCATTTT.

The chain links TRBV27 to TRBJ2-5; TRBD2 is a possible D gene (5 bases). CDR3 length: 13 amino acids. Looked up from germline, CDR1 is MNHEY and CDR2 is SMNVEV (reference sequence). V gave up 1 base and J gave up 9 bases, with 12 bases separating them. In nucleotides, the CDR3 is TGTGCCAGCAGTTTATACCCGAGGCGGGCCCAGTACTTC. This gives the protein CASSLYPRRAQYF.

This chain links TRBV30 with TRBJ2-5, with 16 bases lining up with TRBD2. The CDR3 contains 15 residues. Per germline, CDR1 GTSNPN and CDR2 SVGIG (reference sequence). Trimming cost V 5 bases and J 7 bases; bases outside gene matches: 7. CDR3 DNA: TGTGCCTGGGGGACGGGACTAGCGGGGGGGGTGACCCAGTACTTC. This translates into CAWGTGLAGGVTQYF.